This T cell receptor (beta chain) was captured by sequencing in a study of CD8 T cells in ankylosing spondylitis (dated by TCRdb to 2016 to 2017). Study-wide context: The study profiled T cell receptor beta repertoires in healthy donors and ankylosing spondylitis patients to find disease-linked TCR variants. Samples of peripheral blood were taken, and for ankylosing spondylitis patients, synovial fluid was collected as well. In total, the full study cohort was made up of some 100 healthy donors and 25 ankylosing spondylitis patients.

The run used an Illumina HiSeq 2500. Quantitative 5'-RACE with molecular barcodes was the method used to prepare the TCR beta libraries. Per the original workflow: A new computational method, built on a probabilistic model of VDJ rearrangement, was used to identify disease-linked TCR variants. TCRdb took the public reads, trimmed them with fastp at Q25, ran MiXCR for clone calling and kept in-frame beta chains. Each CDR3 protein appears once, grouped with its most common genes and DNA. V and J calls and clone size were set by TCRdb, not the authors. For this sample there are under 300,000 distinct CDR3 sequences; over 9.5% appear just once. The top ten constitute roughly 2.5% of the sample. The investigation overall reported the following: Blood from ankylosing spondylitis patients appeared to be characterized by a TCR beta motif made up of seven or eight highly homologous amino acid variants. The disease-linked clones were reported to be significantly enriched in matched synovial fluid samples from ankylosing spondylitis patients. Some motif variants had previously been reported in the synovial fluid and blood of reactive arthritis patients, which suggests shared mechanisms of disease initiation. The disease-linked clones showed a CD8+ phenotype and occurred at relatively low frequencies in peripheral blood.

CDR1 and CDR2 are read off the germline V gene (reference sequence) as DFQATT and SNEGSKA. The CDR3 runs 13 amino acids, cysteine and phenylalanine included. Just CDR3 DNA is preserved here, 39 bases in frame from base 1. At the junction V is shortened by 0 bases and J by 5 bases, with 8 bases in between. Details on this clonotype: The antigen it binds to is not known. The sample holds no much larger clone one base away, and base qualities are not on file.

Here the chain combines TRBV20-1 and TRBJ1-3; the D segment cannot be called with confidence. Sequencing was done on a sample of blood, either unsorted or a sorted T cell fraction (not recorded which). This TCR was sampled from a male donor with ankylosing spondylitis or in good health (not recorded which). The nucleotides are TGCAGTGCTAGAGATCAAGGCAGAAACACCATATATTTT. This yields the protein CSARDQGRNTIYF.